This is a list of T cell receptor beta chains from one sample in a study of early stage breast cancer tumors. Sequenced by immunoSEQ multiplex PCR; TCRdb stores in-frame clones only, minus some. The sample contains roughly 34,000 clones, less than 80% of which appear only once. The specimen sequenced was blood. The receptors stem from a person between 55 and 69 years old with breast cancer. Each CDR3 is given with its conserved first and last residue. A D gene is named only where the DNA matches it firmly. Rows give clone size only sometimes, using once, few, many, or a class for an expanded clone.

d_gene,abundance,j_gene,v_gene,CDR3nt,CDR3aa
TRBD2,-,TRBJ2-3,TRBV10-2,TGCGCCAGCAGTGAGTCGAGGCTAGCGGGAGGGGCGGATACGCAGTATTTT,CASSESRLAGGADTQYF
-,-,TRBJ2-7,TRBV18,TGTGCCAGCTCACGACAGGAGAGCTACGAGCAGTACTTC,CASSRQESYEQYF
-,-,TRBJ1-3,TRBV30,TGTGCCTGGATCTATGCAGGGATGGGGCCTGGAAACACCATATATTTT,CAWIYAGMGPGNTIYF
TRBD2,-,TRBJ2-1,TRBV2,TGTGCCAGCATGGTAGCGGGGGTCTACAATGAGCAGTTCTTC,CASMVAGVYNEQFF
-,-,TRBJ1-6,TRBV5-6,TGTGCCAGCCATTCACGGGGAAGGAGTTCACCCCTCCACTTT,CASHSRGRSSPLHF
-,-,TRBJ1-1,TRBV5-1,TGCGCCAGCAGCTACAGGGCGAACACTGAAGCTTTCTTT,CASSYRANTEAFF
TRBD1,-,TRBJ1-2,TRBV7-9,TGTGCCAGCAGGCGACAGGGGAAATACTATGGCTACACCTTC,CASRRQGKYYGYTF
-,-,TRBJ2-3,TRBV7-8,TGTGCCAGCAGCCCTATCCGGGTTCCCCCAGATACGCAGTATTTT,CASSPIRVPPDTQYF
-,-,TRBJ1-1,TRBV19,TGTGCCAGTAGTAAATCGGGTGTAGTCCTAGGGGACACTGAAGCTTTCTTT,CASSKSGVVLGDTEAFF
-,-,TRBJ2-7,TRBV6-5,TGTGCCAGCAGTTCCCCGTCTAGGATACCCTACGAGCAGTACTTC,CASSSPSRIPYEQYF
-,-,TRBJ1-2,TRBV19,TGTGCCAGTAGTATAGGGGAAGCGCCTCCTAACTATGGCTACACCTTC,CASSIGEAPPNYGYTF
TRBD2,few,TRBJ2-3,TRBV19,TGTGCCAGTAGTACCGGGACTAGCGGGGGGGTCCTTAGCACAGATACGCAGTATTTT,CASSTGTSGGVLSTDTQYF
TRBD1,-,TRBJ2-7,TRBV5-6,TGTGCCAGCAGCATCTGGGACAGGGGCTACGAGCAGTACTTC,CASSIWDRGYEQYF
-,-,TRBJ2-7,TRBV11-2,TGTGCCAGCAGCTTAGTAACAGTCGCCTACGAGCAGTACTTC,CASSLVTVAYEQYF
-,-,TRBJ1-3,TRBV28,TGTGCCAGCAGCCCCGGCGTGGGACTAACCTGGAGGAACACCATATATTTT,CASSPGVGLTWRNTIYF
-,-,TRBJ1-2,TRBV9,TGTGCCAGCAGCATATCAGGGGAAAGGAGCTATGGCTACACCTTC,CASSISGERSYGYTF
-,once,TRBJ2-3,TRBV7-9,TGTGCCAGCAGCCCGTTGTCTAGGATCACCACAGATACGCAGTATTTT,CASSPLSRITTDTQYF
TRBD2,-,TRBJ2-2,TRBV6-1,TGTGCCAGCAGCCGACTAGCGGGAGCGGGGGAGCTGTTTTTT,CASSRLAGAGELFF
TRBD1,once,TRBJ2-3,TRBV10-3,TGTGCCACCAGACAGGGGGTTAGCACAGATACGCAGTATTTT,CATRQGVSTDTQYF
-,-,TRBJ1-1,TRBV6-5,TGTGCCAGCAGTTCCGGAGTCGAGGCAGTGAACACTGAAGCTTTCTTT,CASSSGVEAVNTEAFF
TRBD1,few,TRBJ1-1,TRBV18,TGTGCCAGCTCCCGGGTGGGACAGACGAACACTGAAGCTTTCTTT,CASSRVGQTNTEAFF
-,-,TRBJ2-7,TRBV25-1,TGTGCCAGCACCTACGCTTGGGAGCAGTACTTC,CASTYAWEQYF
-,-,TRBJ2-1,TRBV30,TGTGCCTGGAGTGCCTACAATGAGCAGTTCTTC,CAWSAYNEQFF
-,-,TRBJ1-1,TRBV27,TGTGCCAGCAGTCCCCCTAGGATGGCAGGGATAGCTTTCTTT,CASSPPRMAGIAFF
TRBD2,-,TRBJ2-1,TRBV19,TGTGCCAGTAGTATAGATAGCGGGAGAGGTAATGAGCAGTTCTTC,CASSIDSGRGNEQFF
TRBD2,-,TRBJ2-2,TRBV7-8,TGTGCCAGCAGCTTCAGAGGACTAGCGGGAGTTGGGGAGCTGTTTTTT,CASSFRGLAGVGELFF
TRBD1,-,TRBJ2-2,TRBV11-3,TGTGCCAGCAGCTTAGATAGAGTGGGACAGGCGAACACCGGGGAGCTGTTTTTT,CASSLDRVGQANTGELFF
TRBD1,-,TRBJ2-1,TRBV11-2,TGTGCCAGCAGCTTAGGGTTGAGGGGACAGGGTTTTCATGAGCAGTTCTTC,CASSLGLRGQGFHEQFF
TRBD2,-,TRBJ2-3,TRBV5-1,TGCGCCAGCAGCTTGGGACTAGCGGGAGTGTCAGATACGCAGTATTTT,CASSLGLAGVSDTQYF
-,-,TRBJ1-2,TRBV28,TGTGCCAGCACCAGCGGTATGGCTAAGTCCTTC,CASTSGMAKSF
-,few,TRBJ2-7,TRBV5-1,TGCGCCAGCAGCTTGAGAACAGGGAGCTACGAGCAGTACTTC,CASSLRTGSYEQYF
-,-,TRBJ2-5,TRBV19,TGTGCCAGTAGTTCTTTCGGCAGGCAAGAGACCCAGTACTTC,CASSSFGRQETQYF
TRBD2,-,TRBJ2-3,TRBV7-9,TGTGCCAGCGTCCTAGCGGGAGGGCCAGATACGCAGTATTTT,CASVLAGGPDTQYF
-,few,TRBJ2-7,TRBV20-1,TGCAGTGCTAGAGCCCGATACGAGCAGTACTTC,CSARARYEQYF
-,once,TRBJ2-7,TRBV11-3,TGTGCCAGCAGCCCCGGAGTAGGGACGGGCGCCTACGAGCAGTACTTC,CASSPGVGTGAYEQYF